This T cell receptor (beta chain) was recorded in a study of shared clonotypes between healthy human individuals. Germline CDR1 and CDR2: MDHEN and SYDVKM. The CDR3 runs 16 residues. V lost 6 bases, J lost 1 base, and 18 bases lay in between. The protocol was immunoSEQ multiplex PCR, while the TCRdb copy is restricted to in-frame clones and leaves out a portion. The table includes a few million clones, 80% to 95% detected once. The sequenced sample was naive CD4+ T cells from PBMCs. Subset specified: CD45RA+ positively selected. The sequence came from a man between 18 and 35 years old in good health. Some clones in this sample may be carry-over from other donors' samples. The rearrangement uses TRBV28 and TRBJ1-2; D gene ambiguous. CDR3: CASRMGGTHGNYGYTF. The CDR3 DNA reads TGTGCCAGCAGGATGGGCGGAACCCATGGTAACTATGGCTACACCTTC.